This T cell receptor beta chain was identified during a study of T cell changes during pregnancy in multiple sclerosis. With 5 bases clipped from V and 5 bases from J, the junction kept 4 bases outside the gene matches. The CDR3 totals 14 residues. The V gene's germline CDR1 is SGHAT and CDR2 FQNNGV. Profiled with immunoSEQ multiplex PCR; TCRdb holds only in-frame clones, not every one. Of tens of thousands of clones in the sample, more than 90% were seen once. The clonotype was recovered from a female donor with multiple sclerosis, enrolled in a pregnancy study. This material consisted of peripheral blood, taken in the second trimester of pregnancy. The chain couples TRBV11-2 to TRBJ2-3, with 10 nucleotides matching TRBD1. The CDR3 region is CASSLGQGKDTQYF. The CDR3 bases are TGTGCCAGCAGCCTGGGACAGGGGAAAGATACGCAGTATTTT.